The 14 T cell receptor beta chains in this list originate from one sample, sequenced in a study of blood T cell repertoires in COVID-19. The data were produced by immunoSEQ multiplex PCR, yet TCRdb's version contains in-frame clones alone and is incomplete. The sample yields more than 85,000 clones, approximately 91% seen once. The sequenced material came from peripheral blood. Source of these receptors: a man in his late teens or twenties with acute or convalescent COVID-19.

V gene TRBV2 combines with J gene TRBJ1-6; D uncertain. This CDR3 has 15 amino acids. Trimming cost V 3 bases and J 3 bases, with 9 bases left between them. Germline CDR1 reads SNHLY; CDR2 reads FYNNEI. CDR3 in amino acids: CASSDAGVYNSPLHF. The CDR3 bases are TGTGCCAGCAGTGACGCGGGCGTCTATAATTCACCCCTCCACTTT. Variable domain in full (rest from reference TRBV2 and TRBJ1-6): EPEVTQTPSHQVTQMGQEVILRCVPISNHLYFYWYRQILGQKVEFLVSFYNNEISEKSEIFDDQFSVERPDGSNFTLKIRSTKLEDSAMYFCASSDAGVYNSPLHFGNGTRLTVT.

The chain joins TRBV6-6 to TRBJ2-7; TRBD1 agrees at 10 bases. Germline CDR1 is MNHNY and CDR2 is SVGAGI (reference sequence). Unmatched junction bases numbered 1, after V lost 2 bases and J lost 6 bases. This CDR3 is built from 13 residues. The CDR3 DNA sequence: TGTGCCAGCAGTTACCGGGACAGGGGCGAGCAGTACTTC. Translation gives CASSYRDRGEQYF.

The chain combines TRBV24-1 with TRBJ2-7; 11 positions agree with TRBD2. CDR3 length equals 22 residues. The V gene's germline CDR1 is KGHDR and CDR2 SFDVKD. V lost 0 bases, J lost 4 bases, and 22 bases stayed unmatched. The CDR3 loop is CATSDLHNRSSGRPAAFYEQYF. The CDR3 DNA is TGTGCCACCAGTGATTTGCATAATCGGTCTAGCGGGAGGCCAGCTGCCTTTTACGAGCAGTACTTC.

The chain recombines TRBV6-6 with TRBJ1-1, with D perhaps TRBD1 (6 bases). V was cut by 8 bases and J by 5 bases, with 21 bases left in between. This CDR3 has 15 residues. The germline CDR1 and CDR2 sequences are MNHNY and SVGAGI (reference sequence). This chain's CDR3 is CASSGGRGWGTEAFF. CDR3 coding DNA: TGTGCCAGCTCCGGAGGGAGGGGGTGGGGGACTGAAGCTTTCTTT.

The genes are TRBV28 and TRBJ2-5, with D maybe TRBD1 (6 bases). Germline CDR1 MDHEN, CDR2 SYDVKM. The V gene lost 4 bases and the J gene lost 5 bases, with 11 bases spanning the gap. This CDR3 contains 13 residues. As DNA, the CDR3 is TGTGCCAGCAGTTCACAGGGATGGGAGACCCAGTACTTC. This encodes CASSSQGWETQYF.

CDR3 DNA: TGTGCCAGCAGTTCCTTCGACAGGGGCCAATCTGGGGCCAACGTCCTGACTTTC. Residues: CASSSFDRGQSGANVLTF. This chain connects TRBV27 to TRBJ2-6; 8 nucleotides line up with TRBD1. Germline CDR1 and CDR2: MNHEY and SMNVEV (reference sequence). The CDR3 is made up of 18 amino acids. Trimming removed 4 bases from V and 1 base from J; junction bases left unmatched: 9.

This sequence joins TRBV6-1 and TRBJ1-5; 9 bases align to TRBD1. V dropped 3 bases and J dropped 6; count of bases not matched to a gene: 9. The CDR3 is 16 amino acids. Per germline, CDR1 MNHNS and CDR2 SASEGT. CDR3 bases: TGTGCCAGCAGTGAGTCAGGACAGGGGTTCAGTCAGCCCCAGCATTTT. Residues: CASSESGQGFSQPQHF.

Remarks on this clone: Other DNA sequences from this sample encode an identical CDR3 as well. The chain uses TRBV11-2 and TRBJ1-2; 10 bases fit TRBD1. Trimming took 1 base from V and 3 from J; bases not matched to a gene: 2. The V gene's germline CDR1 is SGHAT and CDR2 FQNNGV. This CDR3 is built from 15 residues. The CDR3 here is CASSLGQGADYGYTF. CDR3 DNA: TGTGCCAGCAGCTTAGGACAGGGGGCTGACTATGGCTACACCTTC. The full variable domain, with the rest looked up from reference TRBV11-2 and TRBJ1-2, is EAGVAQSPRYKIIEKRQSVAFWCNPISGHATLYWYQQILGQGPKLLIQFQNNGVVDDSQLPKDRFSAERLKGVDSTLKIQPAKLEDSAVYLCASSLGQGADYGYTFGSGTRLTVV.

The chain couples TRBV27 to TRBJ2-7; 7 bases map to TRBD1. The CDR3 extends over 15 amino acids. Germline loops: CDR1 MNHEY, CDR2 SMNVEV (reference sequence). With 2 bases clipped from V and 3 bases from J, the junction kept 7 bases outside the gene matches. CDR3: CASSLTRQGRYEQYF. DNA for the CDR3: TGTGCCAGCAGTTTAACCCGACAGGGACGCTACGAGCAGTACTTC.

The chain carries TRBV27 and TRBJ1-4; D not resolved. The V and J ends lost 7 bases and 3 bases respectively, with 15 bases between them. CDR1 is MNHEY, CDR2 SMNVEV, per germline (reference sequence). This CDR3 has 15 residues. Here the CDR3 DNA reads TGTGCCAGCAAATCCCTCAGTCGCCCTAATGAAAAACTGTTTTTT. As protein: CASKSLSRPNEKLFF.

The chain is built from TRBV5-1 and TRBJ2-7; D call uncertain. The germline CDR1 and CDR2 sequences are SGHRS and YFSETQ. This CDR3 has 14 residues. The ends were cut back, 5 bases at V and 5 bases at J, with 17 bases in the middle. The CDR3 reads CASRESVLNDEQYF. The CDR3 DNA follows: TGCGCCAGCAGGGAGAGCGTCTTGAACGACGAGCAGTACTTC. The variable domain in full, completed from reference TRBV5-1 and TRBJ2-7, reads KAGVTQTPRYLIKTRGQQVTLSCSPISGHRSVSWYQQTPGQGLQFLFEYFSETQRNKGNFPGRFSGRQFSNSRSEMNVSTLELGDSALYLCASRESVLNDEQYFGPGTRLTVT.

CDR3 DNA sequence: TGTGCCAGCAGCAATCCGCGTGCGGGGGGGAGTGAAAAACTGTTTTTT. Protein: CASSNPRAGGSEKLFF. V and J are TRBV5-8 and TRBJ1-4; weak D call: TRBD1 (5 bases). This CDR3 has 16 residues. With 4 bases removed from V and 7 bases from J, the gap between germline ends came to 20 bases. CDR1 SGHTS and CDR2 YDEGEE come from the germline V gene.

The rearrangement uses TRBV9 and TRBJ1-1; no reliable D call. The germline V gene has CDR1 SGDLS and CDR2 YYNGEE. The CDR3 length is 14 residues. The V and J ends lost 6 bases and 3 bases respectively, with 15 bases between them. The CDR3: CASTRHPLDTEAFF. The DNA for the CDR3 is TGTGCCAGCACGCGCCACCCTCTAGACACTGAAGCTTTCTTT.

The genes are TRBV5-1 and TRBJ1-1, with no clear D. Germline assignment: CDR1 SGHRS and CDR2 YFSETQ. V lost 0 bases to trimming and J lost 5 bases, with 8 bases between them. The CDR3 spans 13 residues. The CDR3 loop is CASSLASGTEAFF. The CDR3 region has the DNA TGCGCCAGCAGCTTGGCTTCAGGAACTGAAGCTTTCTTT.